This TCR beta chain was identified in a study of cytomegalovirus exposure and HLA in healthy donors. Study information: Early release data held tens of millions of unique TCRs from HLA-typed donors.

Remarks on this clone: Its specificity is unknown.

The V gene end was trimmed by 4 bases and the J gene end by 2 bases; junction bases not matched to a gene: 6. Germline V CDR1 and CDR2: SGDLS, YYNGEE. The CDR3 runs 16 residues. General observations from the study: Follow-up analysis seemed to connect common viral pathogens with several of the most significant clusters identified.

Researchers ran the PCR with 60 Vbeta and 13 Jbeta primers. In the source study's methods: A follow-up analysis tallied 70 million to 80 million unique TCR beta chains, approximately 10 million shared. Here immunoSEQ multiplex PCR was the method, and the copy in TCRdb shows in-frame clones only, minus some. V and J calls and clone size follow that table, whereas D and trimming were derived from the DNA. This sample's table reports fewer than 200,000 clones. The sequenced sample was PBMCs. The chain uses TRBV9 and TRBJ2-2; 9 nucleotides align to TRBD2. This clonotype was sampled from a woman in her fifties or sixties in good health and CMV-seronegative. The CDR3 region has the DNA TGTGCCAGCAGCCGAAGCGGGGGGACAAACACCGGGGAGCTGTTTTTT. It translates to CASSRSGGTNTGELFF.